This T cell receptor beta chain was documented in a study of blood T cell repertoires in COVID-19. Across the whole study: From T cells, B-cell-depleted T cells, or PBMCs came the material, which was cDNA or gDNA.

Between the trimmed V and J ends, which lost 4 bases and 6 bases, there was a span of 10 bases. There are 13 residues in the CDR3. CDR1 KGHDR and CDR2 SFDVKD come from the germline V gene. Method: immunoSEQ multiplex PCR; TCRdb's copy keeps in-frame clones and lacks some. The sample includes 250,000 to 400,000 clones, over 75% of them seen just once. The sequenced material came from PBMCs or T cells enriched from blood (not recorded which). The chain links TRBV24-1 to TRBJ2-3; a weak D match, TRBD2 (6 bases). The TCR sequence derives from a woman aged 25 to 39 who had recovered from COVID-19. The CDR3 sequence is CATSDWREDTQYF. CDR3 bases: TGTGCCACCAGTGACTGGAGGGAGGATACGCAGTATTTT.